This T cell receptor beta chain was retrieved from a study of shared clonotypes between healthy human individuals. Comment on this clone: Its target is unknown.

All donors were Caucasian adults living in Nashville, Tennessee. Splitting the CD4+ cells yielded a CD45RA+ naive subset and a CD45RA-negative memory subset. Germline CDR1 LNHDA, CDR2 SQIVND (reference sequence). Trimming took 3 bases from V and 2 from J, leaving 11 bases between them. This CDR3 contains 14 residues. Findings and limits, study-wide: Rarefaction exposed incomplete sorted-subset sequencing despite large depth. How much donors shared clonotypes was expected to be affected by sequencing depth.

Some clones are missing from TCRdb's copy, which holds only in-frame ones; the method was immunoSEQ multiplex PCR. Altogether over a million clones are present, over 95% being singletons, with the ten largest covering roughly 1.2%. The chain has TRBV19 and TRBJ2-7; D might be TRBD1 (6 bases). The specimen was naive CD4+ T cells sorted from blood. Specified subset: CD45RA+ positively selected. This receptor was identified in a man aged 30 to 45 in good health. CDR3 sequence: CASSIQDSPYEQYF. The DNA for the CDR3 is TGTGCCAGTAGTATCCAGGACAGCCCCTACGAGCAGTACTTC.